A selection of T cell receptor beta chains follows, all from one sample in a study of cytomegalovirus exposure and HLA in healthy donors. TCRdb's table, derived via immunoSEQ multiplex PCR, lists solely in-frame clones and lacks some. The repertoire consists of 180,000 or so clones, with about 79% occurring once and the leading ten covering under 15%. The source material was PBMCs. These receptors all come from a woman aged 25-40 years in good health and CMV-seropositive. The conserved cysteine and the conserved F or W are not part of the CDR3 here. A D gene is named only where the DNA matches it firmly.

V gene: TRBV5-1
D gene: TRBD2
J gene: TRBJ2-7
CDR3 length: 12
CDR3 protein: ASRWGTSEFEQY

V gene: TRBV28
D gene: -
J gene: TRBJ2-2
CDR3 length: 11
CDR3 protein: ASSLVATGELF

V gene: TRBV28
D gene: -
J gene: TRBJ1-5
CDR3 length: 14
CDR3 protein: ASSSPETDSNQPQH

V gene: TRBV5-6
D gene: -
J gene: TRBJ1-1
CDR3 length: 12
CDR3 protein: ASSPEGKDTEAF

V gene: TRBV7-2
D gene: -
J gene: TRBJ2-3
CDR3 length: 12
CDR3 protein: ASSFSGYTDTQY

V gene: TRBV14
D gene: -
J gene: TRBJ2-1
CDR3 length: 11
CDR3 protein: ASSQVLRNEQF

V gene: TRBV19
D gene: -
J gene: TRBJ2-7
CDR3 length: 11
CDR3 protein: ASSRGGSYEQY

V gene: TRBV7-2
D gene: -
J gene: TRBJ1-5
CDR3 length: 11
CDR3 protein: ASSLGPGQPQH

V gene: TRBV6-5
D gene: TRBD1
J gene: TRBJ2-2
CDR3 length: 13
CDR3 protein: ASSLRGRLTGELF

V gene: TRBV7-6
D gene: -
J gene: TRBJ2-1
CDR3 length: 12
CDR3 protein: ASSLGPDNNEQF

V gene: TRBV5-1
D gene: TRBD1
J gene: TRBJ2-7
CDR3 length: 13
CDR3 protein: ASSLSLGQGYEQY

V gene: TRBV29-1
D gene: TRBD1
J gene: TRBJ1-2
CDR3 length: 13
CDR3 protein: SVDRQDSRGYGYT

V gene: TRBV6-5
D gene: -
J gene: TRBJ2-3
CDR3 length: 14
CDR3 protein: ASSYSAGTSTDTQY

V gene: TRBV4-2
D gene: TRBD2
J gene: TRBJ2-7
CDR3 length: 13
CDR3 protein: ASSQFSGTVYEQY

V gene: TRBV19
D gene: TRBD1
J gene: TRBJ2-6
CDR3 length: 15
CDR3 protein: ASIPGTGYSGANVLT

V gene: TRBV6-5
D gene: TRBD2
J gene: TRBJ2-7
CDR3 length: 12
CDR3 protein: ASSYRLAGFEQY

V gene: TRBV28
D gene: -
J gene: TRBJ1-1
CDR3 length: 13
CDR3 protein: ASSGSGTPNTEAF

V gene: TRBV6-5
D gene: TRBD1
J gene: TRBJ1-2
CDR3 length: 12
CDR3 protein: ASRLKGALGGYT

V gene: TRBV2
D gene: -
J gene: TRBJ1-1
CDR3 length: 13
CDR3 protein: ASRVEKTGNTEAF

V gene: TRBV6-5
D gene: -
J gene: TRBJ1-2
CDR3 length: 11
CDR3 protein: ASSAELNYGYT

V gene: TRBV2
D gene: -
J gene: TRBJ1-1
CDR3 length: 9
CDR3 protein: ASGEGTEAF

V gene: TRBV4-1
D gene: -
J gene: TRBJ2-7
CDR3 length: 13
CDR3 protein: ASSQDQDAYSEQY

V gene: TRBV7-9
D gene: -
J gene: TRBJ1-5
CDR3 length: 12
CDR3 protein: ASSSGGYNQPQH

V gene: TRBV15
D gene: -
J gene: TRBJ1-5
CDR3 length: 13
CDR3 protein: ATSPRGGVHQPQH

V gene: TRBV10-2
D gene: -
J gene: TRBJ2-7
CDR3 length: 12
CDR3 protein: ASSLVDSAYEQY

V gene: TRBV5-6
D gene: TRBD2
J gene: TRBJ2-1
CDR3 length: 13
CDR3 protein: ASSLEPAGGGEQF

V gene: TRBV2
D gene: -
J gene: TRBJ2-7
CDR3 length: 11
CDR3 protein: ASTGGQRYEQY

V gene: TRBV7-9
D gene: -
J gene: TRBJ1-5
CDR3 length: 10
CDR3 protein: ASGGDNQPQH

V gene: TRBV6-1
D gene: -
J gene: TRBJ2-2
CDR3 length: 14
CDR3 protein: ASSEALARAGRASI

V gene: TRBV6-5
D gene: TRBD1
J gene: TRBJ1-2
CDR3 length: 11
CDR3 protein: ASSQDRIYGYT

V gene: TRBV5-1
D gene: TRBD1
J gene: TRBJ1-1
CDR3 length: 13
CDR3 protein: ASSLTGTGTTEAF

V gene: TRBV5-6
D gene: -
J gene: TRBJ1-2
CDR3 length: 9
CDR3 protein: ASSQNYGYT

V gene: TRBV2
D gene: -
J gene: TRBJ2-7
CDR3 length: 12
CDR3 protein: ASSDRGITYEQY

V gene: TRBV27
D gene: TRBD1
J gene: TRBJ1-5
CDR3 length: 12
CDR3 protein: ASSGQGANQPQH

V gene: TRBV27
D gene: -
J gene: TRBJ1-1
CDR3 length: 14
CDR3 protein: ASSTLRTGMNTEAF

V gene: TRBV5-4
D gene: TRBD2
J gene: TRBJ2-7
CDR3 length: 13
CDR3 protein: ASSSGGVSVYEQY

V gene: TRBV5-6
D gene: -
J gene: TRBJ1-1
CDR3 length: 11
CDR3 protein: ASSFDSHTEAF

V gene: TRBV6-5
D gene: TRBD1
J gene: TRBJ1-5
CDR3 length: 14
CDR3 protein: ASSLLGTGGNQPQH

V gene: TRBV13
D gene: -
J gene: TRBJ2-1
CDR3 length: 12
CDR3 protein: ASSLGQGFGEQF

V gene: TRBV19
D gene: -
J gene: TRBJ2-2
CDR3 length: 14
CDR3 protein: ASSIVEGPNTGELF